The entry that follows covers one T cell receptor (beta chain) sequence. This entry comes from a study of CD8 T cells in Susac syndrome. Negative isolation yielded CD8+ and CD4+ T cells; FACS enriched TEMRA cells. RNA totalling about 0.45 to 1 ug underwent reverse transcription with random hexamers. TCRdb independently ran MiXCR on the immunoSEQ multiplex PCR reads; one entry per CDR3 protein. The sample contains some 300,000 distinct CDR3 sequences, approximately 91% of which appear only once. Trimming pared 4 bases from V and 1 base from J, leaving 8 bases between. This CDR3 comprises 13 residues. CDR1 and CDR2 from the germline V gene are MNHEY and SMNVEV (reference sequence).

The sample was CD8+ T cells from PBMCs. The sequence came from a human donor with multiple sclerosis. This chain links TRBV27 with TRBJ2-7; D ambiguous. CDR3 coding DNA: TGTGCCAGCAGTTCGGTTGATTCCTACGAGCAGTACTTC. Translated, it gives CASSSVDSYEQYF.